The rows below give T cell receptor beta chains drawn from one sample of a study of regulatory T cells in long-lasting Graves disease. TCRdb used MiXCR to reprocess the multiplex PCR reads, holding one entry per CDR3 protein. The data show hundreds of thousands of distinct CDR3 sequences, roughly 15% seen once. The starting material was peripheral blood mononuclear cells (PBMCs), obtained at new diagnosis, from a patient treated with antithyroid drugs. The receptors were sampled from a female donor with Graves disease. Both conserved end residues are part of each CDR3. The D gene is left open where the match is weak. Clone size is not always given. Where it is, it says once, few, many or a class for expanded clones.

V	size	D	J	length	CDR3	DNA
TRBV3-1	many	.	TRBJ1-5	12	CASSQDEGPQHF	TGTGCCAGCAGCCAAGACGAGGGGCCCCAGCATTTT
TRBV12-3/TRBV12-4	.	TRBD2	TRBJ2-4	16	CASSRLAGNAKNIQYF	TGTGCCAGCAGCCGACTAGCGGGTAACGCCAAAAACATTCAGTACTTC
TRBV20-1	.	TRBD1	TRBJ1-5	16	CSARQGGRVSNQPQHF	TGCAGTGCTAGACAAGGGGGCCGGGTTAGCAATCAGCCCCAGCATTTT
TRBV19	.	.	TRBJ1-1	12	CASRVRGAEAFF	TGTGCCAGCAGGGTGAGGGGCGCTGAAGCTTTCTTT
TRBV14	.	.	TRBJ2-5	14	CASSQEPLDVTQYF	TGTGCCAGCAGCCAAGAGCCTCTTGATGTGACCCAGTACTTC
TRBV6-2/TRBV6-3	many	.	TRBJ1-1	15	CASSDYRISRTEAFF	TGTGCCAGCAGTGACTACAGGATCAGTCGCACTGAAGCTTTCTTT
TRBV6-5	many	.	TRBJ1-2	15	CASSFSYRDDYGYTF	TGTGCCAGCAGTTTCAGCTACAGGGACGACTATGGCTACACCTTC
TRBV6-1	many	.	TRBJ1-3	14	CASSDSGTGNTIYF	TGTGCCAGCAGTGATTCGGGGACTGGAAACACCATATATTTT
TRBV4-1	many	TRBD2	TRBJ2-6	16	CASSQGGGSGANVLTF	TGCGCCAGCAGCCAAGGGGGGGGGTCCGGGGCCAACGTCCTGACTTTC
TRBV5-6	many	.	TRBJ2-5	14	CASSFTGAQETQYF	TGTGCCAGCAGCTTTACCGGGGCCCAAGAGACCCAGTACTTC
TRBV5-1	many	.	TRBJ1-6	12	CASSSDRSPLHF	TGCGCCAGCAGCTCTGACCGTTCACCCCTCCACTTT
TRBV30	many	.	TRBJ2-2	13	CAWSVIVDGELFF	TGTGCCTGGAGTGTGATTGTGGACGGGGAGCTGTTTTTT
TRBV12-3/TRBV12-4	many	.	TRBJ1-1	15	CASSFAGEGGTEAFF	TGTGCCAGCAGTTTCGCTGGGGAAGGGGGCACTGAAGCTTTCTTT
TRBV5-5	.	.	TRBJ1-2	15	CASSPGAGTNYGYTF	TGTGCCAGCAGCCCTGGAGCGGGCACCAACTATGGCTACACCTTC
TRBV7-2	once	.	TRBJ2-7	14	CASRPYPGPSEQYF	TGTGCCAGCAGGCCCTACCCAGGCCCTTCCGAGCAGTACTTC
TRBV10-3	few	.	TRBJ1-1	14	CAISEREGGTEAFF	TGTGCCATCAGTGAGAGAGAGGGGGGCACTGAAGCTTTCTTT
TRBV7-9	many	.	TRBJ1-1	15	CASSLSSRGGPGAFF	TGTGCCAGCAGCTTAAGTAGTCGTGGGGGACCCGGAGCTTTCTTT
TRBV6-1	many	.	TRBJ1-1	16	CASSDVRPDPRTEAFF	TGTGCCAGCAGCGATGTGCGGCCGGACCCGAGGACTGAAGCTTTCTTT
TRBV5-4	few	TRBD1	TRBJ1-5	14	CASSRMGQSGTQHF	TGTGCCAGCAGCAGAATGGGACAGAGCGGGACCCAGCATTTT
TRBV9	many	TRBD2	TRBJ2-5	18	CASSVGGRGPGPGETQYF	TGTGCCAGCAGCGTAGGAGGGAGGGGACCGGGTCCCGGAGAGACCCAGTACTTC
TRBV12-3/TRBV12-4	many	.	TRBJ2-1	11	CASKLNNEQFF	TGTGCCAGCAAGCTAAACAATGAGCAGTTCTTC
TRBV28	many	.	TRBJ1-5	15	CASSSRQESNQPQHF	TGTGCCAGCAGCTCCAGACAGGAATCAAATCAGCCCCAGCATTTT
TRBV4-2	many	.	TRBJ2-7	16	CASSHDTGRSSYEQYF	TGTGCCAGCAGCCACGATACAGGGCGAAGCTCCTACGAGCAGTACTTC
TRBV10-2	many	.	TRBJ1-1	12	CASSPRGTEAFF	TGCGCCAGCAGCCCTAGGGGGACAGAAGCTTTCTTT
TRBV7-9	many	TRBD2	TRBJ2-7	15	CASSSRTSGDDEQYF	TGTGCCAGCAGCTCCCGGACTAGCGGGGACGACGAGCAGTACTTC
TRBV27	many	.	TRBJ2-7	14	CASSLAGHSYEQYF	TGTGCCAGCAGTTTAGCGGGCCACTCCTACGAGCAGTACTTC
TRBV19	many	TRBD1	TRBJ1-3	15	CASRSGTVSGNTIYF	TGTGCCAGTAGGAGCGGGACAGTCTCTGGAAACACCATATATTTT
TRBV12-5	many	.	TRBJ2-1	16	CASGLSRDKNFNEQFF	TGTGCTAGTGGTTTGAGCCGGGACAAAAACTTCAATGAGCAGTTCTTC
TRBV11-2	many	TRBD1	TRBJ1-1	14	CASSLVGTGYEAFF	TGTGCCAGCAGCTTAGTGGGGACAGGGTATGAAGCTTTCTTT
TRBV20-1	.	.	TRBJ2-5	14	CSAPSSSGVETQYF	TGCAGTGCCCCCTCGAGTAGCGGTGTAGAGACCCAGTACTTC
TRBV28	many	TRBD2	TRBJ2-3	14	CASSQLAGEDTQYF	TGTGCCAGCAGTCAACTAGCGGGTGAAGATACGCAGTATTTT
TRBV12-3/TRBV12-4	many	TRBD2	TRBJ2-7	16	CASSFGGAIATYEQYF	TGTGCCAGCAGTTTCGGGGGGGCTATTGCAACCTACGAGCAGTACTTC
TRBV10-3	.	.	TRBJ1-2	14	CAISDGTEDYGYTF	TGTGCCATCAGTGACGGGACGGAGGATTATGGCTACACCTTC
TRBV11-3	.	.	TRBJ1-5	16	CASSQDQPGNNQPQHF	TGTGCCAGCAGCCAAGATCAACCGGGTAACAATCAGCCCCAGCATTTT
TRBV11-2	many	.	TRBJ1-1	15	CASSPPLGALTEAFF	TGTGCCAGCAGCCCCCCCCTGGGGGCTTTGACTGAAGCTTTCTTT
TRBV5-1	many	TRBD1	TRBJ1-1	16	CASSLMSGTGHTEAFF	TGCGCCAGCAGCTTGATGAGCGGGACAGGGCACACTGAAGCTTTCTTT
TRBV13	many	.	TRBJ1-1	11	CASTVNTEAFF	TGTGCCAGCACCGTGAACACTGAAGCTTTCTTT